The clone carrying this T cell receptor beta chain was seen repeatedly, ten times or more. As yet, its antigen is unknown. The entry originates in a study of neurological immune-mediated disorders. Study-wide points: Healthy controls had more TCR clonal expansion than multiple sclerosis, which showed the least, whereas HTLV-1-associated myelopathy showed the most.

The cDNA was synthesized by means of template-switch 5'RACE, which was carried out with 10-nucleotide random UMIs. MiXCR, run by TCRdb on the 5' RACE reads, gives a single entry per CDR3 protein. The sample carries approximately 38,000 distinct CDR3 sequences, approximately 10% recorded once. The germline V gene encodes CDR1 SGHRS and CDR2 YFSETQ. Trimming took 1 base from V and 0 from J; bases not matched to a gene: 6. The CDR3 loop spans 17 amino acids. Specimen: CD4+ T cells from blood. This chain links TRBV5-1 with TRBJ1-3; TRBD1 matches at 8 bases. The TCR originated in a woman in her twenties or thirties with HTLV-1-associated myelopathy (HAM/TSP). Here the CDR3 DNA reads TGCGCCAGCAGCTTGCAGGGGGCAACTCGCTCTGGAAACACCATATATTTT. It is translated as CASSLQGATRSGNTIYF.